This T cell receptor (beta chain) stems from a study of control samples from healthy donors and cancer patients. Profiled with immunoSEQ multiplex PCR; TCRdb holds only in-frame clones, not every one. The table lists 80,000 to 100,000 clones, around 88% of them singletons. The ends were cut back, 6 bases at V and 4 bases at J, with 12 bases in the middle. There are 13 residues in the CDR3. Germline CDR1 reads MNHEY; CDR2 reads SVGAGI. Input material: blood. The chain uses TRBV6-5 and TRBJ1-1; D may be TRBD1 (5 bases). This TCR came from a man aged 25-45 years in good health. CDR3 sequence: CASRPAGGTEAFF. The CDR3 DNA sequence: TGTGCCAGCAGACCAGCGGGGGGCACTGAAGCTTTCTTT.